The 30 T cell receptor beta chains listed next were all sequenced from one sample in a study of blood T cell repertoires in COVID-19. The assay was immunoSEQ multiplex PCR, and TCRdb's table has in-frame clones only and misses some. Here the sample spans a few hundred thousand clones, roughly 87% being singletons. The material sequenced was PBMCs or T cells enriched from blood (not recorded which). Every receptor here comes from a woman aged 25 to 39 who had recovered from COVID-19.

This chain uses TRBV12-3 or TRBV12-4 with TRBJ1-5; TRBD1 might be the D (5 bases). The CDR3 is made up of 13 amino acids. V lost 4 bases and J 4 bases, leaving 8 bases between the germline ends. CDR3 nucleotide sequence: TGTGCCAGCAGTTCCCAGGGAAATCAGCCCCAGCATTTT. Protein sequence: CASSSQGNQPQHF.

V gene TRBV19 combines with J gene TRBJ1-5, with TRBD1 as a possible D gene (5 bases). The V and J ends lost 5 bases and 2 bases respectively, with 10 bases between them. Germline-derived CDR1 and CDR2 are LNHDA and SQIVND (reference sequence). CDR3 length: 14 amino acids. The CDR3 reads CASSQGGGNQPQHF. CDR3 sequence (DNA): TGTGCCAGTAGTCAGGGCGGCGGCAATCAGCCCCAGCATTTT.

This clone occurred a few times. The rearrangement joins TRBV5-3 to TRBJ2-4; 13 nucleotides align to TRBD2. TRBV5-3 is an open reading frame, and its role is uncertain. The CDR3 length is 19 residues. V lost 3 bases to trimming and J lost 3 bases; unmatched junction nucleotides: 12. Here the CDR3 DNA reads TGTGCCAGAAGCTCCACCGGGACTAGCGGGACCCCGGGCAAAAACATTCAGTACTTC. Protein product: CARSSTGTSGTPGKNIQYF.

This clone came up once. The chain is built from TRBV7-9 and TRBJ2-5, with a possible D match to TRBD1 (5 bases). V lost 1 base to trimming and J lost 5 bases, with 14 bases between them. Germline CDR1 SEHNR, CDR2 FQNEAQ (reference sequence). The CDR3 spans 15 residues. CDR3 sequence (DNA): TGTGCCAGCAGCTTAGGTATAGGGGCAGTGGAGACCCAGTACTTC. Protein sequence: CASSLGIGAVETQYF.

This chain links TRBV7-6 with TRBJ1-2, with 7 bases that match TRBD1. The J segment lost 3 bases and the V segment lost 2 bases, leaving 6 bases of the junction unmatched. This CDR3 is 15 amino acids long. Looked up from germline, CDR1 is SGHVS and CDR2 is FNYEAQ. CDR3 coding DNA: TGTGCCAGCAGCTTACGACAGGGAGGCGACTATGGCTACACCTTC. Amino acid sequence: CASSLRQGGDYGYTF.

This sequence joins TRBV9 and TRBJ2-3; the match to TRBD2 covers 9 bases. V shed 0 bases, J shed 3 bases, and the junction held 5 bases outside the gene matches. Germline-derived CDR1 and CDR2 are SGDLS and YYNGEE. The length of the CDR3 is 16 residues. Here the CDR3 DNA reads TGTGCCAGCAGCGTAGTAGGCGGGGGGGCGACAGATACGCAGTATTTT. It specifies CASSVVGGGATDTQYF.

This rearrangement joins TRBV28 to TRBJ1-1; 11 bases agree with TRBD1. Germline lookup yields CDR1 MDHEN and CDR2 SYDVKM. The V segment lost 7 bases and the J segment 5 bases; nucleotides outside the gene matches: 9. This CDR3 contains 15 residues. Here the CDR3 DNA reads TGTGCCAGCACTACCACCTGGGACAGGGGGACTGAAGCTTTCTTT. Translation gives CASTTTWDRGTEAFF.

A remark on this clone: Distinct nucleotide sequences in the sample also encode this CDR3. The J gene is TRBJ1-1, the V gene TRBV24-1; D not resolved. Trimming took off 5 bases at V and 0 bases at J, with 6 bases between the two ends. This CDR3 region has 13 residues. CDR1 is KGHDR, CDR2 SFDVKD, per germline. CDR3 sequence (DNA): TGTGCCACCAGTGGGGCCATGAACACTGAAGCTTTCTTT. This encodes CATSGAMNTEAFF.

V is TRBV5-1 and J is TRBJ2-5, with D maybe TRBD1 (5 bases). From germline, CDR1 is SGHRS and CDR2 YFSETQ. Trimming removed 0 bases at V and 5 bases at J, with 5 bases between. CDR3 length: 12 residues. DNA of the CDR3: TGCGCCAGCAGCTTGGAGGGGGAGACCCAGTACTTC. This encodes CASSLEGETQYF. Full variable domain (outside the CDR3, taken from reference TRBV5-1 and TRBJ2-5): KAGVTQTPRYLIKTRGQQVTLSCSPISGHRSVSWYQQTPGQGLQFLFEYFSETQRNKGNFPGRFSGRQFSNSRSEMNVSTLELGDSALYLCASSLEGETQYFGPGTRLLVL.

CDR3 nucleotide sequence: TGCGCCAGCAGCCCCGGGACAGGGGACACTGAAGCTTTCTTT. Protein sequence: CASSPGTGDTEAFF. This rearrangement joins TRBV5-1 to TRBJ1-1; TRBD1 agrees at 10 bases. The junction had 3 bases not matched to a gene; V was cut back by 4 bases and J by 3 bases. The CDR3 consists of 14 residues. CDR1 and CDR2 from the germline V gene are SGHRS and YFSETQ.

This chain connects TRBV28 to TRBJ1-5; 7 nucleotides agree with TRBD1. Germline CDR1 is MDHEN and CDR2 is SYDVKM. The CDR3 contains 15 residues. V lost 8 bases to trimming and J lost 6 bases; unmatched junction nucleotides: 13. The CDR3 DNA reads TGTGCCAGCTTGAAGACAGGGAATAGTCGTCAGCCCCAGCATTTT. This translates into CASLKTGNSRQPQHF. Complete variable domain (other parts from reference TRBV28 and TRBJ1-5): DVKVTQSSRYLVKRTGEKVFLECVQDMDHENMFWYRQDPGLGLRLIYFSYDVKMKEKGDIPEGYSVSREKKERFSLILESASTNQTSMYLCASLKTGNSRQPQHFGDGTRLSIL.

The J gene is TRBJ1-5, the V gene TRBV28; a possible D gene is TRBD1 (5 bases). Germline lookup yields CDR1 MDHEN and CDR2 SYDVKM. The CDR3 length is 12 residues. Trimming stripped 7 bases from V and 6 bases from J, with 10 bases between. The CDR3 loop reads CASTQGGQPQHF. The CDR3 coding sequence is TGTGCCAGCACGCAGGGTGGTCAGCCCCAGCATTTT.

The V gene is TRBV5-1, the J gene TRBJ2-5; TRBD1 is a possible D gene (5 bases). V lost 1 base and J lost 1, with 8 bases in between. CDR3 size: 14 residues. The germline CDR1 and CDR2 sequences are SGHRS and YFSETQ. Here the CDR3 DNA reads TGCGCCAGCAGCTTGTGGCAGGGCCAAGAGACCCAGTACTTC. The encoded protein is CASSLWQGQETQYF. Supplemented by reference TRBV5-1 and TRBJ2-5, the full variable domain reads KAGVTQTPRYLIKTRGQQVTLSCSPISGHRSVSWYQQTPGQGLQFLFEYFSETQRNKGNFPGRFSGRQFSNSRSEMNVSTLELGDSALYLCASSLWQGQETQYFGPGTRLLVL.

Note on this clone: This specimen includes other DNA sequences encoding the same CDR3. The chain has TRBV5-1 and TRBJ2-3, with 9 bases lining up with TRBD1. Germline trimming cut 0 bases from V and 1 base from J; bases unmatched to any gene: 0. Germline V CDR1 and CDR2: SGHRS, YFSETQ. The CDR3 has 15 amino acids. CDR3 coding DNA: TGCGCCAGCAGCTTGGGACAGGGGGGCACAGATACGCAGTATTTT. Translating gives CASSLGQGGTDTQYF.

V gene TRBV10-2 combines with J gene TRBJ1-1; D ambiguous. The germline CDR1 and CDR2 sequences are WSHSY and SAAADI. CDR3 length equals 13 residues. V shed 7 bases and J shed 3 bases, with 12 bases lying between them. The CDR3 nucleotides are TGCGCCAGCACCCCTCGAACGGACACTGAAGCTTTCTTT. This codes for CASTPRTDTEAFF.

The rearrangement uses TRBV4-3 and TRBJ2-3; no definite D call. The V and J ends lost 4 bases and 0 bases respectively, with 5 bases between them. Germline CDR1 and CDR2: LGHNA and YSLEER. This CDR3 contains 13 residues. The CDR3 is CASSPGSTDTQYF. CDR3 nucleotide sequence: TGCGCCAGCAGCCCCGGGAGCACAGATACGCAGTATTTT.

The J gene is TRBJ1-2, the V gene TRBV5-1; the D is unclear. CDR1 is SGHRS, CDR2 YFSETQ, per germline. CDR3 length equals 14 residues. Trimming took off 3 bases at V and 6 bases at J, with 15 bases between the two ends. The DNA for the CDR3 is TGCGCCAGCAGCTCTCCTGACGGGGTAAATGGCTACACCTTC. Amino acids: CASSSPDGVNGYTF.

CDR3: CATSREGGTSGVAYTGELFF. CDR3 sequence (DNA): TGTGCCACCAGCAGAGAAGGGGGGACTAGCGGGGTGGCCTACACCGGGGAGCTGTTTTTT. The chain carries TRBV15 and TRBJ2-2; 13 bases align to TRBD2. After removal of 0 bases from V and 3 bases from J, the junction contained 10 bases not matched to a gene. The CDR3 has 20 residues. Per germline, CDR1 LNHNV and CDR2 YYDKDF (reference sequence).

Turning to this clone: This sequence may be a read error, since a much larger clone differs from it by one base. The chain couples TRBV10-2 to TRBJ1-2; maybe TRBD1 (5 bases). The V and J ends lost 3 bases and 2 bases respectively, with 7 bases between them. The CDR3 covers 13 residues. Germline loops: CDR1 WSHSY, CDR2 SAAADI. The CDR3 coding sequence is TGCGCCAGCAGTGACTCAGGGAACTATGGCTACACCTTC. Its protein product is CASSDSGNYGYTF.

This chain links TRBV14 with TRBJ1-4, with 8 bases matching TRBD1. CDR3 size: 16 residues. Looked up from germline, CDR1 is SGHDN and CDR2 is FVKESK. The V segment lost 1 base and the J segment 3 bases; nucleotides outside the gene matches: 4. The CDR3 here is CASSQVGQGANEKLFF. As DNA, the CDR3 is TGTGCCAGCAGCCAAGTTGGACAGGGTGCTAATGAAAAACTGTTTTTT.

This chain links TRBV7-9 with TRBJ2-5; tentative D call: TRBD1 (6 bases). The CDR3 contains 14 residues. V was shortened by 11 bases and J by 1 base, with 17 bases between the two germline ends. Germline CDR1 SEHNR, CDR2 FQNEAQ (reference sequence). DNA of the CDR3: TGTGCCGGGGGACATTCCAGGGCCCAAGAGACCCAGTACTTC. This codes for CAGGHSRAQETQYF.

This clone was seen once. The rearrangement uses TRBV30 and TRBJ1-1; TRBD1 might be the D (5 bases). There are 13 residues in the CDR3. Between the trimmed V and J ends, which lost 0 bases and 6 bases, there was a span of 11 bases. Germline lookup yields CDR1 GTSNPN and CDR2 SVGIG (reference sequence). DNA of the CDR3: TGTGCCTGGAGTGTACAGGACACCTCTGAAGCTTTCTTT. It yields the protein CAWSVQDTSEAFF.

CDR3 sequence: CASRSLGGVSGELFF. CDR3 in DNA: TGTGCCAGCAGGTCACTCGGGGGGGTTTCCGGGGAGCTGTTTTTT. This sequence joins TRBV2 and TRBJ2-2; 8 bases fit TRBD2. The J segment lost 6 bases and the V segment lost 6 bases, leaving 9 bases of the junction unmatched. CDR1 and CDR2 from the germline V gene are SNHLY and FYNNEI. The CDR3 contains 15 residues.

V is TRBV6-5 and J is TRBJ2-5; a weak D match, TRBD2 (5 bases). In germline, CDR1 is MNHEY, CDR2 SVGAGI. The CDR3 loop spans 13 amino acids. The germline V and J ends were trimmed by 5 bases and 5 bases, with 12 bases remaining between them. CDR3 loop: CASSPSGGETQYF. The CDR3 bases are TGTGCCAGCAGTCCGTCCGGCGGGGAGACCCAGTACTTC.

V is TRBV28 and J is TRBJ1-6, with D hard to call. Germline-derived CDR1 and CDR2 are MDHEN and SYDVKM. The CDR3 has 14 residues. Trimming left V 3 bases short and J 9 bases short, with 12 bases between. The DNA of the CDR3 is TGTGCCAGCAGTTTTTTGGGGAGTCTTTCACCCCTCCACTTT. Translated, it gives CASSFLGSLSPLHF.

The chain couples TRBV18 to TRBJ2-3; no reliable D call. Per the germline V gene, CDR1 is KGHSH and CDR2 is LQKENI. The CDR3 has 14 residues. The V gene lost 0 bases and the J gene lost 4 bases, with 8 bases spanning the gap. The CDR3 loop reads CASSPPRVADTQYF. The CDR3 DNA is TGTGCCAGCTCACCACCAAGAGTGGCAGATACGCAGTATTTT.

The chain is built from TRBV19 and TRBJ2-7; 8 nucleotides align to TRBD1. Germline CDR1 reads LNHDA; CDR2 reads SQIVND (reference sequence). The CDR3 totals 13 residues. After removal of 6 bases from V and 3 bases from J, the junction contained 4 bases not matched to a gene. The CDR3 loop is CASRGQVLYEQYF. In nucleotides, the CDR3 is TGTGCCAGTAGGGGACAGGTTCTCTACGAGCAGTACTTC.

This clone was observed once. The chain carries TRBV5-1 and TRBJ2-1; TRBD1 matches at 7 bases. In germline, CDR1 is SGHRS, CDR2 YFSETQ. The CDR3 is 16 amino acids. The junction had 7 bases not matched to a gene; V was cut back by 4 bases and J by 0 bases. The CDR3 DNA reads TGCGCCAGCAGCCTCCCACAGGGGACCTCCTACAATGAGCAGTTCTTC. This sequence encodes CASSLPQGTSYNEQFF.

The rearrangement links TRBV10-3 to TRBJ1-4; maybe TRBD1 (5 bases). This CDR3 has 17 amino acids. Germline-derived CDR1 and CDR2 are ENHRY and SYGVKD. Trimming took off 3 bases at V and 0 bases at J, with 14 bases between the two ends. The CDR3 spells CAISEGQGTATNEKLFF. For the CDR3, the DNA is TGTGCCATCAGTGAAGGGCAGGGCACTGCAACTAATGAAAAACTGTTTTTT.

The V and J genes are TRBV18 and TRBJ1-5; 8 nucleotides match TRBD1. The junction had 6 bases not matched to a gene; V was cut back by 5 bases and J by 3 bases. The length of the CDR3 is 15 residues. Germline CDR1 and CDR2: KGHSH and LQKENI. CDR3 protein: CASSAGTGLNQPQHF. CDR3 bases: TGTGCCAGCTCAGCCGGGACAGGCCTCAATCAGCCCCAGCATTTT.